This TCR beta chain was captured in a study of cytomegalovirus exposure and HLA in healthy donors. Study-level points and caveats: In vitro confirmation showed three CMV-associated chains to be CMV antigen specific.

V lost 2 bases, J lost 0 bases, and 8 bases lay in between. The CDR3 spans 14 residues. The germline V gene encodes CDR1 SGHRS and CDR2 YFSETQ. As to this clone: No antigen is known for it.

This PCR relied on a set of 60 Vbeta primers and 13 Jbeta primers. Produced via immunoSEQ multiplex PCR; TCRdb's table is partial and in-frame only. The data hold around 190,000 clones, with 85% observed a single time. This clonotype was sampled from a woman between 45 and 60 years old in good health and CMV-seronegative. The material sequenced was PBMCs. The chain uses TRBV5-1 and TRBJ2-5; a possible D gene is TRBD1 (5 bases). The CDR3 nucleotides read TGCGCCAGCAGCTTTAGACAGTACCAAGAGACCCAGTACTTC. This gives the protein CASSFRQYQETQYF.